This T cell receptor (beta chain) was documented in a study of spatial heterogeneity in lung cancer. Study in general: Each unique TCR and UMI combination was seen more than ten times on average in raw reads. Notes on the study in general: At tumor resection, ubiquitous expanded TCRs were detected in blood more often than later.

The CDR3 is made up of 16 amino acids. Trimming stripped 0 bases from V and 1 base from J, with 15 bases between. The germline V gene encodes CDR1 DFQATT and CDR2 SNEGSKA (reference sequence). There are many counts of this clonotype. Its antigen is undetermined. Sample time point: sample taken at primary tumor resection. Without sorting, whole RNA was sequenced from tumor, nontumor lung or frozen PBMC. Each TCR cDNA molecule carried a unique molecular identifier. From the 5' RACE reads, TCRdb called clonotypes with MiXCR, one entry per CDR3 protein. The table shows 60,000 to 90,000 distinct CDR3 sequences, with about an eighth occurring only once.

Sequencing used PBMCs, obtained at surgery. The J gene is TRBJ1-1, the V gene TRBV20-1; weak D call: TRBD1 (5 bases). The TCR comes from a male donor with early-stage non-small cell lung cancer. The CDR3 region has the DNA TGCAGTGCTAGAGACTTAACGGGGGTAGGGAACACTGAAGCTTTCTTT. This sequence encodes CSARDLTGVGNTEAFF.